Each of the 32 T cell receptor beta chains below was sequenced from the same sample in a study of CD4 and CD8 cells across lung adenocarcinoma regions. MiXCR, run by TCRdb on the PCR reads, gives a single entry per CDR3 protein. The sample carries 7,500 to 10,000 distinct CDR3 sequences, about half recorded once. The sequencing sample was made of CD4+ T cells from the margin of a lung tumor. The receptors here all came from a male donor with lung adenocarcinoma. The CD4 and CD8 labels of this study may be unreliable.

There are a few counts of this clonotype. Because it lacks the conserved phenylalanine or tryptophan at the end, this CDR3 is likely a read error. No DNA is shown, since the ends of the CDR3 on it are uncertain; the CDR3 is the one TCRdb lists. The rearrangement joins TRBV6-1 to TRBJ2-1; TRBD1 was called by the table and not checked on the DNA. Germline lookup yields CDR1 MNHNS and CDR2 SASEGT. The CDR3 is 10 residues long, counting both termini. CDR3 amino acids: CASTPVSRVP.

This clonotype was seen repeatedly, ten times or more. The chain uses TRBV27 and TRBJ2-1, with 7 bases lining up with TRBD1. Trimming took 5 bases from V and 7 from J; bases not matched to a gene: 8. Germline CDR1 and CDR2: MNHEY and SMNVEV (reference sequence). There are 14 residues in the CDR3. CDR3 sequence: CASSPRDSFNEQFF. As DNA, the CDR3 is TGTGCCAGCAGTCCCCGGGACAGTTTTAATGAGCAGTTCTTC.

The CDR3 DNA is TGTGCCAGCAGTATCTACGAGCAGTACTTC. Translation gives CASSIYEQYF. V and J are TRBV27 and TRBJ2-5; D call uncertain. The tail of the sequence fits TRBJ2-7 better, so the J call may be wrong. Germline values: CDR1 MNHEY, CDR2 SMNVEV (reference sequence). The CDR3 is 10 residues long.

DNA of the CDR3: TGTGCCAGCAGCCCCGTTGCGGGAGTCGTGGATGAGCAGTTCTTC. Its translation: CASSPVAGVVDEQFF. The chain is built from TRBV6-1 and TRBJ2-1; TRBD2 matches 7 bases. Germline CDR1 MNHNS, CDR2 SASEGT. The CDR3 sequence is 15 residues long. With V trimmed by 6 bases and J by 8 bases, 13 bases remained unmatched.

The genes are TRBV6-1 and TRBJ2-5; 8 bases align to TRBD2. The germline gives CDR1 MNHNS, CDR2 SASEGT. V was pared by 8 bases and J by 0 bases, with 11 bases of the junction left unmatched. The CDR3 covers 16 residues. The DNA for the CDR3 is TGTGCCAGCGGGGGGCCCGGGGGGGGTGACCAAGAGACCCAGTACTTC. The encoded protein is CASGGPGGGDQETQYF.

This clonotype is medium-sized. V is TRBV6-1 and J is TRBJ2-7; D is possibly TRBD2 (6 bases). Trimming pared 8 bases from V and 0 bases from J, leaving 20 bases between. The germline V gene encodes CDR1 MNHNS and CDR2 SASEGT. CDR3 length equals 16 residues. CDR3: CASCRSRDSSSYEQYF. CDR3 sequence (DNA): TGTGCCAGCTGCCGCAGCCGGGACTCGAGCTCCTACGAGCAGTACTTC.

The chain is built from TRBV6-1 and TRBJ1-5, with TRBD1 matching over 7 bases. Germline CDR1 is MNHNS and CDR2 is SASEGT. Germline trimming cut 7 bases from V and 5 bases from J; bases unmatched to any gene: 8. CDR3 size: 14 residues. In DNA, the CDR3 is TGTGCCAGCACCTCGGGACAGAGCGATCAGCCCCAGCATTTT. This gives the protein CASTSGQSDQPQHF.

A few counts support this clonotype. The chain employs TRBV6-1 and TRBJ1-2; D gene ambiguous. With 1 base removed from V and 6 bases from J, the gap between germline ends came to 15 bases. The CDR3 loop spans 15 amino acids. In germline, CDR1 is MNHNS, CDR2 SASEGT. CDR3 sequence: CASSEGSVTQDGYTF. CDR3 nucleotide sequence: TGTGCCAGCAGTGAAGGTTCTGTCACGCAGGATGGCTACACCTTC.

This clonotype was seen a few times. This chain connects TRBV27 to TRBJ2-5; the D gene could be TRBD1 or TRBD2 (6 bases each). V lost 2 bases and J lost 1, with 14 bases in between. The CDR3 is made up of 16 amino acids. CDR1 and CDR2 from the germline V gene are MNHEY and SMNVEV (reference sequence). The CDR3 nucleotides are TGTGCCAGCAGTTTAAACGGGGGCCTCCTCCAAGAGACCCAGTACTTC. Its protein product is CASSLNGGLLQETQYF.

This clonotype was observed many times. V and J are TRBV7-2 and TRBJ2-7; D possibly matches TRBD1 or TRBD2 (6 bases each). Germline lookup yields CDR1 SGHTA and CDR2 FQGNSA. V was clipped by 5 bases and J by 6 bases, with 20 bases between them. The CDR3 runs 15 residues. The CDR3 sequence is CASSPISTGAFEQYF. The CDR3 DNA is TGTGCCAGCAGCCCCATTTCAACGGGGGCATTCGAGCAGTACTTC.

This clonotype was picked up a small number of times. A read error may be the cause here, since a much bigger clone is one base away. V is TRBV7-2 and J is TRBJ2-1; D is possibly TRBD1 (6 bases). The CDR3 is 16 amino acids. The ends were cut back, 6 bases at V and 10 bases at J, with 25 bases in the middle. The germline gives CDR1 SGHTA, CDR2 FQGNSA. The CDR3 reads CASSVRSGTITYEQFF. CDR3 DNA sequence: TGTGCCAGCAGTGTTAGATCCGGGACAATTACCTACGAGCAGTTCTTC.

This clonotype ranks as medium-sized. V and J are TRBV6-1 and TRBJ1-2; D not certain. The CDR3 sequence is 14 residues long. Germline assignment: CDR1 MNHNS and CDR2 SASEGT. The V end lost 6 bases, the J end lost 2 bases, and 13 bases lay between the germline ends. As DNA, the CDR3 is TGTGCCAGCAGCCGGCTGAGACTGAACTATGGCTACACCTTC. This codes for CASSRLRLNYGYTF.

This clonotype was observed a few times. The chain couples TRBV3-1 to TRBJ2-5, with 9 positions matching TRBD1. This CDR3 comprises 16 residues. The V segment lost 4 bases and the J segment 3 bases; nucleotides outside the gene matches: 9. The germline CDR1 and CDR2 sequences are LGHDT and YNNKEL (reference sequence). CDR3 sequence reads: CASSLRDRDYEETQYF. DNA of the CDR3: TGTGCCAGCAGCCTCCGGGACAGGGATTACGAAGAGACCCAGTACTTC.

The table lists this clonotype with a few counts. The chain joins TRBV7-8 to TRBJ1-1; TRBD1 aligns across 9 bases. The trim removed 5 bases at V and 0 bases at J, leaving 7 bases unmatched. The germline CDR1 and CDR2 sequences are SGHVS and FQNEAQ. This CDR3 is 16 amino acids long. The CDR3 spells CASSLRTGAVNTEAFF. CDR3 DNA sequence: TGTGCCAGCAGCCTCCGGACAGGGGCGGTGAACACTGAAGCTTTCTTT.

This chain connects TRBV6-1 to TRBJ1-2, with 10 bases aligning to TRBD1. Germline V gene lookup returns CDR1 MNHNS and CDR2 SASEGT. This CDR3 spans 15 amino acids. V shed 4 bases, J shed 5 bases, and the junction held 7 bases outside the gene matches. CDR3 amino acids: CASSAGVDRGYGYTF. CDR3 nucleotide sequence: TGTGCCAGCAGTGCAGGGGTGGACAGGGGGTATGGCTACACCTTC.

V is TRBV27 and J is TRBJ2-1; perhaps TRBD2 as D (6 bases). Per germline, CDR1 MNHEY and CDR2 SMNVEV (reference sequence). The CDR3 sequence is 17 residues long. The V end was cut by 4 bases, the J end by 0 bases, with 16 bases between. The CDR3 loop reads CASSWGAGPTSYNEQFF. In DNA, the CDR3 is TGTGCCAGCAGTTGGGGAGCGGGTCCCACCTCCTACAATGAGCAGTTCTTC.

In this sample, this clonotype turned up many times. This sequence joins TRBV12-3 or TRBV12-4 and TRBJ1-1; no reliable D call. Trimming stripped 2 bases from V and 1 base from J, with 5 bases between. The CDR3 runs to 13 residues. The CDR3 region has the DNA TGTGCCAGCAGTTTAAATTCGAACACTGAAGCTTTCTTT. This sequence encodes CASSLNSNTEAFF.

The chain uses TRBV20-1 and TRBJ1-4, with 10 positions matching TRBD1. The CDR3 runs 13 residues. V was pared by 7 bases and J by 8 bases, with 7 bases of the junction left unmatched. Germline loops: CDR1 DFQATT, CDR2 SNEGSKA (reference sequence). CDR3 in amino acids: CSGTRGQGEKLFF. The CDR3 nucleotides are TGCAGTGGGACCAGGGGACAGGGGGAAAAACTGTTTTTT.

This clonotype was detected only a few times. The V gene is TRBV7-2, the J gene TRBJ2-5; TRBD2 matches at 10 bases. The CDR3 is 16 amino acids. Germline assignment: CDR1 SGHTA and CDR2 FQGNSA. Trimming removed 3 bases from V and 8 bases from J; junction bases left unmatched: 12. The CDR3 here is CASSFRAGGGGVTQYF. Here the CDR3 DNA reads TGTGCCAGCAGCTTCAGAGCGGGGGGGGGTGGGGTAACCCAGTACTTC.

The chain joins TRBV6-4 to TRBJ2-4; 7 bases line up with TRBD2. The V segment lost 5 bases and the J segment 6 bases; nucleotides outside the gene matches: 22. Germline assignment: CDR1 MRHNA and CDR2 SNTAGT. The CDR3 is 19 residues long. Written as DNA, the CDR3 is TGTGCCAGCAGTCTCAGCGCGGCTACCGGGGGGTGGGGCACAAACATTCAGTACTTC. It translates to CASSLSAATGGWGTNIQYF.

Sample share makes this clonotype medium-sized (0.01 to 0.1%). The chain employs TRBV6-1 and TRBJ2-5, with 8 bases matching TRBD1. The J call is uncertain, as TRBJ2-7 better fits the DNA end. Germline V gives CDR1 MNHNS, CDR2 SASEGT. There are 13 residues in the CDR3. CDR3 in amino acids: CASSDRGLSEQYF. The CDR3, as DNA: TGTGCCAGCAGTGACAGGGGGCTGAGCGAGCAGTACTTC.

The chain has TRBV10-3 and TRBJ1-1; D ambiguous. Per the germline V gene, CDR1 is ENHRY and CDR2 is SYGVKD. Trimming left V 3 bases short and J 1 base short, with 15 bases between. The CDR3 is made up of 16 amino acids. The CDR3 region has the DNA TGTGCCATCAGTGAACCGGGCCCAACTTGGAACACTGAAGCTTTCTTT. As protein: CAISEPGPTWNTEAFF.

This clonotype was seen more than once but under ten times. This CDR3 reads CASSARDSIYGYTF. The DNA of the CDR3 is TGTGCCAGCAGCGCCCGGGACAGCATCTATGGCTACACCTTC. The chain has TRBV27 and TRBJ1-2, with TRBD1 matching over 7 bases. The V segment lost 6 bases and the J segment 4 bases; nucleotides outside the gene matches: 8. Germline CDR1 and CDR2: MNHEY and SMNVEV (reference sequence). The CDR3 has 14 residues.

The chain carries TRBV10-1 and TRBJ2-3; D unclear. V shed 7 bases and J shed 4 bases, with 15 bases lying between them. Germline V gene lookup returns CDR1 WNHNN and CDR2 SYGVQD (reference sequence). The CDR3 is 14 amino acids. Here the CDR3 reads CASKVRQDPDTQYF. DNA for the CDR3: TGCGCCAGCAAGGTCAGGCAAGACCCAGATACGCAGTATTTT.

This clonotype was counted once. The chain links TRBV6-1 to TRBJ1-2, with unresolved D. This CDR3 has 10 amino acids. Per the germline V gene, CDR1 is MNHNS and CDR2 is SASEGT. The V end was cut by 5 bases, the J end by 8 bases, with 6 bases between. DNA of the CDR3: TGTGCCAGCAGTCGGAGCGGCTACACCTTC. Translated, it gives CASSRSGYTF.

The chain carries TRBV6-1 and TRBJ2-2, with 8 bases lining up with TRBD2. This CDR3 has 12 amino acids. V was clipped by 7 bases and J by 8 bases; unmatched bases: 3. Germline values: CDR1 MNHNS, CDR2 SASEGT. CDR3 in DNA: TGTGCCAGCAAACGGGGGGGAGGGGAGCTGTTTTTT. Its translation is CASKRGGGELFF.

This clonotype appeared a few times. The chain uses TRBV9 and TRBJ2-3, with 7 bases fitting TRBD2. The germline CDR1 and CDR2 sequences are SGDLS and YYNGEE. The length of the CDR3 is 16 residues. Unmatched junction bases numbered 12, after V lost 6 bases and J lost 2 bases. In DNA form, the CDR3 reads TGTGCCAGCACCCCCGACAACGCGGGGGACACAGATACGCAGTATTTT. Translation gives CASTPDNAGDTDTQYF.

This chain joins TRBV7-2 and TRBJ2-5; no clear D gene. Near its end, the DNA agrees better with TRBJ2-1, so the J call may be wrong. The germline V gene encodes CDR1 SGHTA and CDR2 FQGNSA. The CDR3 runs 12 residues. CDR3 in amino acids: CASSFPPSEQFF. Here the CDR3 DNA reads TGTGCCAGCAGCTTCCCCCCGAGCGAGCAGTTCTTC.

This clonotype qualifies as large. In nucleotides, the CDR3 is TGTGCCAGCAGAGTACACACGGGACTAGCGGGAGGGCCCAGGGATGAGCAGTTCTTC. Translated, it gives CASRVHTGLAGGPRDEQFF. The chain links TRBV6-1 to TRBJ2-1; 16 nucleotides align to TRBD2. V trimming: 6 bases; J trimming: 8 bases; junction bases outside the gene matches: 16. Per germline, CDR1 MNHNS and CDR2 SASEGT. CDR3 length: 19 residues.

The chain combines TRBV10-2 with TRBJ2-4; D remains ambiguous. The CDR3 contains 13 residues. Germline values: CDR1 WSHSY, CDR2 SAAADI. The ends were cut back, 3 bases at V and 5 bases at J, with 8 bases in the middle. Here the CDR3 reads CASSEPGENIQYF. In nucleotides, the CDR3 is TGCGCCAGCAGTGAACCTGGGGAAAACATTCAGTACTTC.

This rearrangement joins TRBV6-1 to TRBJ2-1, with 10 bases identical to TRBD2. The CDR3 spans 14 residues. Germline CDR1 is MNHNS and CDR2 is SASEGT. V was clipped by 4 bases and J by 8 bases; unmatched bases: 5. The CDR3 DNA sequence: TGTGCCAGCAGTGGGCTAGCGGGAGTACATGAGCAGTTCTTC. Its protein product is CASSGLAGVHEQFF.

The chain couples TRBV7-2 to TRBJ2-5, with 11 bases fitting TRBD2. Germline V gene lookup returns CDR1 SGHTA and CDR2 FQGNSA. CDR3 length: 18 amino acids. V lost 1 base, J lost 5 bases, and 12 bases stayed unmatched. The CDR3 reads CASSLGDSGRARGETQYF. The CDR3 DNA is TGTGCCAGCAGCTTAGGAGATAGCGGGAGGGCCCGGGGGGAGACCCAGTACTTC.